The entry below gives a single TCR beta chain sequence along with its context. Its antigen is unidentified. This CDR3 has 15 residues. Trimming removed 3 bases at V and 0 bases at J, with 13 bases between. Germline values: CDR1 SGHRS, CDR2 YFSETQ. The data derive from a study of cytomegalovirus exposure and HLA in healthy donors. This PCR relied on a set of 60 Vbeta primers and 13 Jbeta primers. Data came from immunoSEQ multiplex PCR; TCRdb stores just in-frame clones and leaves some out. The table shows 90,000 to 100,000 clones, with around 74% occurring only once. The study, taken as a whole, reports: The study dropped some indistinguishable V segments, TRBV6-2 and TRBV6-3 among them.

The gene calls are TRBV5-1 and TRBJ2-7; D is possibly TRBD2 (6 bases). What was sequenced was PBMCs. This receptor was obtained from a male donor in good health and CMV-seronegative. CDR3 bases: TGCGCCAGCAGCTCCGACGGGGGACTCTCCTACGAGCAGTACTTC. Translated, it gives CASSSDGGLSYEQYF.